Below, 14 T cell receptor beta chains from the same sample are listed, as sequenced in a study of OX40 agonist ivuxolimab in advanced cancers. Sequenced by immunoSEQ multiplex PCR; TCRdb stores in-frame clones only, minus some. Found here are 25,000 to 35,000 clones, roughly nine tenths of them singletons; the top ten hold roughly a tenth. The sequences come from CD4+ or CD8+ T cells sorted from blood, collected in a trial of the OX40 agonist ivuxolimab. These receptors were taken from an adult with an advanced solid tumor such as melanoma, head and neck, liver or kidney cancer.

The V call is TRBV10-2, the J call TRBJ1-5; perhaps TRBD1 as D (6 bases). The CDR3 is made up of 16 amino acids. Germline CDR1 and CDR2: WSHSY and SAAADI. V lost 8 bases and J lost 1, with 18 bases in between. CDR3 amino acids: CASSDVGGLSNQPQHF. CDR3 nucleotides: TGCGCCAGCTCCGACGTGGGGGGGCTGAGCAATCAGCCCCAGCATTTT.

V is TRBV9 and J is TRBJ1-6; D not certain. The V gene lost 4 bases and the J gene lost 7 bases, with 15 bases spanning the gap. CDR1 and CDR2 from the germline V gene are SGDLS and YYNGEE. This CDR3 comprises 15 residues. The CDR3 spells CASSLSVAGNSPLHF. The CDR3 DNA reads as TGTGCCAGCAGCCTTTCGGTGGCGGGGAATTCACCCCTCCACTTT.

This clone was observed a single time. The J gene is TRBJ2-1, the V gene TRBV7-2; D is ambiguous. CDR1 and CDR2 (germline): SGHTA, FQGNSA. The CDR3 runs 12 residues. V was cut by 4 bases and J by 7 bases, with 8 bases left in between. The DNA for the CDR3 is TGTGCCAGCAGCTCCCTAGGGAATGAGCAGTTCTTC. Amino acids: CASSSLGNEQFF.

The V call is TRBV2, the J call TRBJ1-3; D gene ambiguous. This CDR3 has 14 amino acids. Trimming removed 3 bases at V and 1 base at J, with 7 bases between. Germline CDR1 SNHLY, CDR2 FYNNEI. As DNA, the CDR3 is TGTGCCAGCAGTGACGGGGTTTCTGGAAACACCATATATTTT. Its translation: CASSDGVSGNTIYF.

The chain links TRBV10-2 to TRBJ2-1; D remains unclear. The V gene lost 6 bases and the J gene lost 0 bases, with 9 bases spanning the gap. Germline lookup yields CDR1 WSHSY and CDR2 SAAADI. This CDR3 region has 14 residues. CDR3 sequence reads: CASRDGSSYNEQFF. DNA of the CDR3: TGCGCCAGCAGAGACGGAAGCTCCTACAATGAGCAGTTCTTC.

The chain couples TRBV6-4 to TRBJ2-2, with D possibly TRBD1 on 7 matching bases. The CDR3 contains 14 residues. Trimming removed 7 bases from V and 3 bases from J, with 12 bases in between. Per the germline V gene, CDR1 is MRHNA and CDR2 is SNTAGT. The CDR3 DNA sequence: TGTGCCAGCAAGTCCAGGGGGGACACCGGGGAGCTGTTTTTT. This translates into CASKSRGDTGELFF.

J is TRBJ1-2 and V is TRBV4-3, with 7 bases fitting TRBD1. Trimming at V came to 0 bases and at J to 5 bases, leaving 15 bases not matched to a gene. There are 18 residues in the CDR3. Germline V gene data show CDR1 as LGHNA and CDR2 as YSLEER. In nucleotides, the CDR3 is TGCGCCAGCAGCCAAGATAGTACAGGGGCTATCAGTGGGTATGGCTACACCTTC. Its protein product is CASSQDSTGAISGYGYTF.

The gene calls are TRBV9 and TRBJ2-1, with 11 bases fitting TRBD2. V trimming: 2 bases; J trimming: 3 bases; junction bases outside the gene matches: 1. Germline assignment: CDR1 SGDLS and CDR2 YYNGEE. CDR3 length: 15 residues. The CDR3 is CASSVGTSGYNEQFF. The CDR3 DNA follows: TGTGCCAGCAGCGTCGGGACTAGCGGCTACAATGAGCAGTTCTTC. The full variable domain, completed using reference TRBV9 and TRBJ2-1, is DSGVTQTPKHLITATGQRVTLRCSPRSGDLSVYWYQQSLDQGLQFLIQYYNGEERAKGNILERFSAQQFPDLHSELNLSSLELGDSALYFCASSVGTSGYNEQFFGPGTRLTVL.

V and J are TRBV28 and TRBJ2-7; a weak D match, TRBD2 (5 bases). CDR3 length: 16 amino acids. Deletions cut 5 bases from V and 0 bases from J, with 17 bases between. Germline V CDR1 and CDR2: MDHEN, SYDVKM. CDR3 sequence: CASSISSEGLSYEQYF. The CDR3 DNA follows: TGTGCCAGCAGTATCTCATCTGAGGGTCTCTCCTACGAGCAGTACTTC.

The V and J genes are TRBV28 and TRBJ2-1; 9 bases agree with TRBD1. CDR1 is MDHEN and CDR2 is SYDVKM in the germline V gene. The CDR3 totals 15 residues. The ends lost 4 bases at V and 5 bases at J; junction bases unmatched: 6. CDR3 DNA: TGTGCCAGCAGTTCTCCAGACAGGGGGAACAATGAGCAGTTCTTC. Its protein product is CASSSPDRGNNEQFF.

The V gene is TRBV4-2, the J gene TRBJ1-2; D may be TRBD1 (5 bases). Germline CDR1 and CDR2: LGHNA and YNFKEQ. This CDR3 has 17 amino acids. Trimming pared 7 bases from V and 1 base from J, leaving 22 bases between. In DNA, the CDR3 is TGTGCCAGCACCAACGGAAGGGGTAGGACACTTAACTATGGCTACACCTTC. This codes for CASTNGRGRTLNYGYTF.

The gene calls are TRBV30 and TRBJ2-2; D might be TRBD1 (5 bases). Trimming took 1 base from V and 6 from J, leaving 12 bases between them. Germline values: CDR1 GTSNPN, CDR2 SVGIG (reference sequence). The CDR3 has 14 amino acids. The CDR3 coding sequence is TGTGCCTGGAGTGGAATAGGGGTCTCCGGGGAGCTGTTTTTT. The encoded protein is CAWSGIGVSGELFF.

The J gene is TRBJ2-7, the V gene TRBV28; 9 bases are shared with TRBD2. Germline V gene lookup returns CDR1 MDHEN and CDR2 SYDVKM. With 1 base clipped from V and 2 bases from J, the junction kept 3 bases outside the gene matches. CDR3 length equals 15 residues. Here the CDR3 DNA reads TGTGCCAGCAGTTTATTAGCGGGAGCCACCTACGAGCAGTACTTC. Translation: CASSLLAGATYEQYF.

This clone was seen just once. V usage is TRBV7-9 and J usage is TRBJ2-3; TRBD1 aligns across 8 bases. J gave up 3 bases and V 4 bases, and 12 bases lay outside the gene matches. CDR1 is SEHNR and CDR2 is FQNEAQ in the germline V gene (reference sequence). This CDR3 is built from 17 residues. CDR3 nucleotide sequence: TGTGCCAGCAGCTCCCAAAGCTGGACAGGGATAACAGATACGCAGTATTTT. This sequence encodes CASSSQSWTGITDTQYF. The full variable domain, completed using reference TRBV7-9 and TRBJ2-3, is DTGVSQNPRHKITKRGQNVTFRCDPISEHNRLYWYRQTLGQGPEFLTYFQNEAQLEKSRLLSDRFSAERPKGSFSTLEIQRTEQGDSAMYLCASSSQSWTGITDTQYFGPGTRLTVL.